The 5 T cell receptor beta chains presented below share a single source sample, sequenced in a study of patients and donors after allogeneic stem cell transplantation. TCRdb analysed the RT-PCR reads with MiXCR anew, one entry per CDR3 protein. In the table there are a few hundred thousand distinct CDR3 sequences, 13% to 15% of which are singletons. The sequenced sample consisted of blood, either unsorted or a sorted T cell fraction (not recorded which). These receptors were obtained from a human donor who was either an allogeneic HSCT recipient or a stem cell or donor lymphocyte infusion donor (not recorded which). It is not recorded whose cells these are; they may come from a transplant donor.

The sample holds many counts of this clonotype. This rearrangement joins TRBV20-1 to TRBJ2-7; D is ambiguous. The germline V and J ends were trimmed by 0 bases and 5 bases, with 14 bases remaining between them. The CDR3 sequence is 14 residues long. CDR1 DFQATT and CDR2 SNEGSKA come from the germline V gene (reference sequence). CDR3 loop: CSARDLDSGHEQYF. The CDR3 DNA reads TGCAGTGCTAGAGATCTTGATAGTGGCCACGAGCAGTACTTC.

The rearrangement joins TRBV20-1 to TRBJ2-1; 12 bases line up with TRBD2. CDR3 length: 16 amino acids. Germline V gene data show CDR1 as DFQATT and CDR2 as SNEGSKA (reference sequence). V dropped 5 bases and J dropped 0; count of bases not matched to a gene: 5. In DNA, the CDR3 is TGCAGTGCTTTTCTAGCGGGGGGGAGCTCCTACAATGAGCAGTTCTTC. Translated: CSAFLAGGSSYNEQFF.

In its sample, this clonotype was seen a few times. CDR3 nucleotide sequence: TGTGCCAGCGGAGCGGACAGGGCCCACAATGAGCAGTTCTTC. It yields the protein CASGADRAHNEQFF. This chain connects TRBV6-1 to TRBJ2-1; 8 nucleotides agree with TRBD1. The length of the CDR3 is 14 residues. With V trimmed by 8 bases and J by 5 bases, 8 bases remained unmatched. The germline V gene encodes CDR1 MNHNS and CDR2 SASEGT.

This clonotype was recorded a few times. The CDR3 nucleotides are TGCAGTGCTAGATCACGACCCGGGGATGGCTACACCTTC. The encoded protein is CSARSRPGDGYTF. The chain recombines TRBV20-1 with TRBJ1-2; D gene unclear. Trimming removed 2 bases from V and 6 bases from J, with 13 bases in between. CDR1 is DFQATT and CDR2 is SNEGSKA in the germline V gene (reference sequence). The CDR3 spans 13 residues.

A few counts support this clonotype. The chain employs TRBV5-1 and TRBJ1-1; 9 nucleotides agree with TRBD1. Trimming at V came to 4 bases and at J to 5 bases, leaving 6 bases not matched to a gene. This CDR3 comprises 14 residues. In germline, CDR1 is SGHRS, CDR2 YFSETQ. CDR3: CASSPTGGDTEAFF. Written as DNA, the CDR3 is TGCGCCAGCAGCCCGACAGGGGGAGATACTGAAGCTTTCTTT.